One sample yielded the 24 T cell receptor beta chains listed below, sequenced in a study of blood T cells in healthy people across ages. A second PCR, run for about 7 to 11 cycles, used a sample-barcoded 5' primer plus a J-beta primer mix. MiXCR, applied by TCRdb to the 5' RACE reads, yields one record per CDR3 protein. The top ten hold just over 8.5% of the sample, which has 500,000 to 550,000 distinct CDR3 sequences, about 25% seen once. Another study also made use of these data, one on T cells of mothers and their children.

The specimen was blood. The receptors here all came from a boy between 10 and 17 years old in good health.

As DNA, the CDR3 is TGTGCCAGCAGCCGTGATCCGGGACAGGGAGGCAATGAGCAGTTCTTC. Translated: CASSRDPGQGGNEQFF. This chain joins TRBV11-2 and TRBJ2-5; 9 positions agree with TRBD1. The J call is in doubt because the DNA end fits TRBJ2-1 better. CDR3 length: 16 residues. The germline V gene encodes CDR1 SGHAT and CDR2 FQNNGV.

The chain carries TRBV28 and TRBJ2-3, with 9 bases identical to TRBD2. V trimming: 7 bases; J trimming: 0 bases; junction bases outside the gene matches: 2. The germline CDR1 and CDR2 sequences are MDHEN and SYDVKM. The CDR3 contains 14 residues. CDR3 in amino acids: CASKLAGSTDTQYF. The CDR3 coding sequence is TGTGCCAGCAAACTAGCGGGTAGCACAGATACGCAGTATTTT.

The chain is built from TRBV10-3 and TRBJ2-7, with D unclear. Germline assignment: CDR1 ENHRY and CDR2 SYGVKD. Deletions cut 2 bases from V and 6 bases from J, with 11 bases between. The CDR3 spans 13 residues. CDR3 residues: CAISEAGSGEQYF. CDR3 sequence (DNA): TGTGCCATCAGTGAGGCAGGCTCGGGCGAGCAGTACTTC.

The V and J genes are TRBV7-3 and TRBJ2-6, with D possibly being TRBD1 or TRBD2 (5 bases each). The CDR3 is 18 amino acids. The germline V and J ends were trimmed by 5 bases and 1 base, with 18 bases remaining between them. Looked up from germline, CDR1 is SGHTA and CDR2 is FQGTGA. The CDR3 DNA sequence: TGTGCCAGCAGCCCCGGATGGGGGTCCGGATCTGGGGCCAACGTCCTGACTTTC. It is translated as CASSPGWGSGSGANVLTF.

This clonotype has at least ten counts. The chain joins TRBV7-2 to TRBJ2-2, with D maybe TRBD2 (6 bases). The CDR3 contains 14 residues. V was shortened by 5 bases and J by 7 bases, with 14 bases between the two germline ends. Germline assignment: CDR1 SGHTA and CDR2 FQGNSA. The chain's CDR3 is CASSVPGLRGELFF. CDR3 nucleotides: TGTGCCAGCAGCGTCCCGGGACTCCGCGGGGAGCTGTTTTTT.

The chain recombines TRBV20-1 with TRBJ2-3; D is possibly TRBD2 (6 bases). Trimming took 0 bases from V and 3 from J, leaving 13 bases between them. The length of the CDR3 is 15 residues. Germline CDR1 is DFQATT and CDR2 is SNEGSKA (reference sequence). The CDR3 DNA sequence: TGCAGTGCTAGAGATTGGGGACTCGGAACAGATACGCAGTATTTT. This translates into CSARDWGLGTDTQYF.

This clonotype was recorded many times. The chain uses TRBV15 and TRBJ1-2; D may be TRBD1 (6 bases). Germline V gene data show CDR1 as LNHNV and CDR2 as YYDKDF (reference sequence). V lost 3 bases, J lost 8 bases, and 13 bases lay in between. The CDR3 covers 13 residues. The CDR3 here is CATSSRGARGYTF. DNA for the CDR3: TGTGCCACCAGCAGCAGGGGCGCGAGGGGCTACACCTTC.

This clonotype was picked up a small number of times. The chain couples TRBV29-1 to TRBJ2-1, with 10 bases fitting TRBD2. The germline V gene encodes CDR1 SQVTM and CDR2 ANQGSEA. Unmatched junction bases numbered 5, after V lost 7 bases and J lost 5 bases. The CDR3 loop spans 13 amino acids. The CDR3 loop reads CSGGLAVNNEQFF. The CDR3 nucleotides read TGCAGCGGTGGACTAGCGGTCAACAATGAGCAGTTCTTC.

The sample holds a few counts of this clonotype. The chain joins TRBV29-1 to TRBJ1-2; D unresolved. V was pared by 3 bases and J by 2 bases, with 13 bases between. Germline CDR1 is SQVTM and CDR2 is ANQGSEA. The CDR3 runs 14 residues. CDR3 coding DNA: TGCAGCGTTGAGGGCCTCACCACCAACTATGGCTACACCTTC. Translated: CSVEGLTTNYGYTF.

This clonotype appeared many times. The CDR3 is CASSLPATSYEQYF. The CDR3 nucleotides are TGTGCCAGCAGCTTGCCAGCTACCTCCTACGAGCAGTACTTC. The chain combines TRBV5-6 with TRBJ2-7; D not resolved. The germline V gene encodes CDR1 SGHDT and CDR2 YYEEEE. The ends were cut back, 1 base at V and 0 bases at J, with 8 bases in the middle. CDR3 length: 14 residues.

The CDR3 DNA reads as TGTGCCAGCAGAGAAACAGGGGTAGTATCCTACGAGCAGTACTTC. Translating it yields CASRETGVVSYEQYF. The chain links TRBV6-1 to TRBJ2-7; 7 bases match TRBD1. Germline V gives CDR1 MNHNS, CDR2 SASEGT. The CDR3 sequence is 15 residues long. The V gene end was trimmed by 6 bases and the J gene end by 1 base; junction bases not matched to a gene: 9.

Of note for this clonotype: A junction boundary mismatches the germline segment, possibly from a read error. The chain couples TRBV20-1 to TRBJ2-7, with 7 bases fitting TRBD2. Germline CDR1 and CDR2: DFQATT and SNEGSKA (reference sequence). This CDR3 contains 14 residues. This chain's CDR3 is CSARDPSGTYERYF. The DNA of the CDR3 is TGCAGTGCTAGAGATCCCAGCGGGACCTACGAGCGGTACTTC.

This clonotype was detected only a few times. The V call is TRBV28, the J call TRBJ2-6, with TRBD1 matching over 7 bases. This CDR3 is 15 amino acids long. The germline V gene encodes CDR1 MDHEN and CDR2 SYDVKM. The J segment lost 4 bases and the V segment lost 6 bases, leaving 6 bases of the junction unmatched. CDR3 sequence reads: CASRTGTVGANVLTF. For the CDR3, the DNA is TGTGCCAGCAGGACCGGGACAGTGGGGGCCAACGTCCTGACTTTC.

In regard to this clonotype: One end of the junction is discordant with germline, which a read error may explain. This chain links TRBV7-9 with TRBJ2-5; D not resolved. CDR3 length equals 14 residues. Per the germline V gene, CDR1 is SEHNR and CDR2 is FQNEAQ (reference sequence). The CDR3 DNA reads TGCGCCAGCAGCTTAGACGTGGAGCAAGAGACCCAGTACTTC. It codes for CASSLDVEQETQYF.

The V and J genes are TRBV20-1 and TRBJ1-2; perhaps TRBD1 as D (5 bases). The CDR3 covers 13 residues. Germline lookup yields CDR1 DFQATT and CDR2 SNEGSKA (reference sequence). V was trimmed by 3 bases and J by 13 bases, leaving 21 bases between them. The CDR3 DNA sequence: TGCAGTGCTAGGATACAGGCCCTACCCGGGTGCACCTTC. Its protein product is CSARIQALPGCTF.

This clonotype was observed a few times. One end of the junction is discordant with germline, which a read error may explain. V gene TRBV12-3 or TRBV12-4 combines with J gene TRBJ1-5, with a tentative D call TRBD1 (5 bases). This CDR3 is 13 amino acids long. The CDR3, as DNA: TGTGCCACCAGTTGGGACCGAGATCAGCCCCAGCATTTT. Translating it yields CATSWDRDQPQHF.

This clonotype was seen more than once but under ten times. This rearrangement joins TRBV4-3 to TRBJ1-1; the D is unclear. The CDR3 runs 19 residues. Per the germline V gene, CDR1 is LGHNA and CDR2 is YSLEER. V lost 1 base and J lost 0, with 21 bases in between. The CDR3 region has the DNA TGCGCCAGCAGCCAAGTTAAAAGTTGGGAGGGAGGAGTGAACACTGAAGCTTTCTTT. Translating it yields CASSQVKSWEGGVNTEAFF.

This clonotype was observed a handful of times. J is TRBJ2-7 and V is TRBV10-3, with 9 bases fitting TRBD2. After removal of 4 bases from V and 6 bases from J, the junction contained 7 bases not matched to a gene. Germline V gene data show CDR1 as ENHRY and CDR2 as SYGVKD. The CDR3 runs 14 residues. CDR3 DNA sequence: TGTGCCATCAGTGGAGCGGGGGGACCGATCGAGCAGTACTTC. It yields the protein CAISGAGGPIEQYF.

A few counts support this clonotype. The chain has TRBV7-2 and TRBJ2-5; 9 bases line up with TRBD2. The better agreement between TRBJ2-7 and the DNA end casts doubt on the J call. The CDR3 covers 14 residues. The V gene's germline CDR1 is SGHTA and CDR2 FQGNSA. In DNA form, the CDR3 reads TGTGCCAGCAGCTTCGGCGGGAGGGCCTACGAGCAGTACTTC. Its protein is CASSFGGRAYEQYF.

V gene TRBV4-3 combines with J gene TRBJ2-1; 8 bases align to TRBD2. The CDR3 sequence is 17 residues long. Trimming at V came to 1 base and at J to 6 bases, leaving 11 bases not matched to a gene. In germline, CDR1 is LGHNA, CDR2 YSLEER. CDR3 nucleotides: TGCGCCAGCAGCCAAGGTGTGAGAGCGGGGGCCTTCAATGAGCAGTTCTTC. Protein sequence: CASSQGVRAGAFNEQFF.

The chain recombines TRBV10-3 with TRBJ2-5, with 8 bases that match TRBD1. The J call is doubtful: the DNA matches TRBJ2-7 better. Germline values: CDR1 ENHRY, CDR2 SYGVKD. The CDR3 is 16 amino acids. CDR3 coding DNA: TGTGCCATCAGTGACCCCGGACAGGGCCGGAGCTACGAGCAGTACTTC. It codes for CAISDPGQGRSYEQYF.

This clonotype was found a few times. The V gene is TRBV6-1, the J gene TRBJ1-3, with unresolved D. Trimming removed 2 bases at V and 0 bases at J, with 5 bases between. The CDR3 totals 14 residues. CDR1 MNHNS and CDR2 SASEGT come from the germline V gene. CDR3: CASSESHSGNTIYF. Here the CDR3 DNA reads TGTGCCAGCAGTGAATCGCACTCTGGAAACACCATATATTTT.

J is TRBJ1-1 and V is TRBV7-3; 7 bases align to TRBD1. V dropped 6 bases and J dropped 6; count of bases not matched to a gene: 10. This CDR3 is 14 amino acids long. Germline V gene data show CDR1 as SGHTA and CDR2 as FQGTGA. This CDR3 reads CASSHDRAPAEAFF. DNA for the CDR3: TGTGCCAGCAGTCACGACAGGGCCCCAGCTGAAGCTTTCTTT.

This clonotype appeared a single time. V and J are TRBV5-1 and TRBJ2-3; the D gene is possibly TRBD2 (6 bases). The CDR3 covers 13 residues. V lost 5 bases and J 4 bases, leaving 11 bases between the germline ends. The V gene's germline CDR1 is SGHRS and CDR2 YFSETQ. The CDR3 DNA is TGCGCCAGCAGAGCCACTAGCCCAGATACGCAGTATTTT. It yields the protein CASRATSPDTQYF.